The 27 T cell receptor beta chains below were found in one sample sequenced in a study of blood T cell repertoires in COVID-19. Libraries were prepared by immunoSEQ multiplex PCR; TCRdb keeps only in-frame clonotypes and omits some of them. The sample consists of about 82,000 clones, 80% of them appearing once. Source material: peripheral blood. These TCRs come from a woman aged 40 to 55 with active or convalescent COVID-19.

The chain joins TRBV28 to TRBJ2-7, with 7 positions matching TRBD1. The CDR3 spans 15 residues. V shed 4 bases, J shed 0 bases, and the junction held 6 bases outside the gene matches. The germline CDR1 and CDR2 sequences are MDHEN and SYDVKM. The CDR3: CASSSPGGISYEQYF. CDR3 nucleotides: TGTGCCAGCAGTTCCCCAGGGGGTATCTCCTACGAGCAGTACTTC. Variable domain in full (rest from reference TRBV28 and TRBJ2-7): DVKVTQSSRYLVKRTGEKVFLECVQDMDHENMFWYRQDPGLGLRLIYFSYDVKMKEKGDIPEGYSVSREKKERFSLILESASTNQTSMYLCASSSPGGISYEQYFGPGTRLTVT.

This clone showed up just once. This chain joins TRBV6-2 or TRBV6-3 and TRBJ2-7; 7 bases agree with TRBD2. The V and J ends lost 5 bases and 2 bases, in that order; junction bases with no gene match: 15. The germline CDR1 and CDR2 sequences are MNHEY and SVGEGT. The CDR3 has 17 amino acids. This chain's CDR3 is CASSILPGLHKPYEQYF. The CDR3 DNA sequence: TGTGCCAGCAGTATACTTCCGGGACTACACAAACCCTACGAGCAGTACTTC.

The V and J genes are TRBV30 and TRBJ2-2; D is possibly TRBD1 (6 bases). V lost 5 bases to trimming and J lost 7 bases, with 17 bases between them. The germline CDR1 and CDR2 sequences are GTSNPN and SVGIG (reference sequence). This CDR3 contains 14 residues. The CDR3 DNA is TGTGCCTGGGCGAACAGGGATCTGAGCGGGGAGCTGTTTTTT. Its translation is CAWANRDLSGELFF.

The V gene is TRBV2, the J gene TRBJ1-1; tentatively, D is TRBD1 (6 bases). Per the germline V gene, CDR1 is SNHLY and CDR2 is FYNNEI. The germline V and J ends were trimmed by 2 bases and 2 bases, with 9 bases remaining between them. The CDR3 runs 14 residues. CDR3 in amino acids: CASSESGVNTEAFF. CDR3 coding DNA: TGTGCCAGCAGTGAATCAGGGGTAAACACTGAAGCTTTCTTT.

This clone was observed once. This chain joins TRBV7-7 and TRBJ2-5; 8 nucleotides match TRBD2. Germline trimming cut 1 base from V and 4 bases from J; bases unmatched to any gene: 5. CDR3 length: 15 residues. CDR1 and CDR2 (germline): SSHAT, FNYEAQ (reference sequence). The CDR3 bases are TGTGCCAGCAGCTTAGGAGGGCTAGCGGGAGAGACCCAGTACTTC. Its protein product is CASSLGGLAGETQYF.

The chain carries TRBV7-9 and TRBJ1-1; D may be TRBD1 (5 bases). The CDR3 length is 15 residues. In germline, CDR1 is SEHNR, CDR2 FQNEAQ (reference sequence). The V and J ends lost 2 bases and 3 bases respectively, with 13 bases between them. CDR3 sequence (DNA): TGTGCCAGCAGCTTAATGGCCCTAGGGGACACTGAAGCTTTCTTT. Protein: CASSLMALGDTEAFF. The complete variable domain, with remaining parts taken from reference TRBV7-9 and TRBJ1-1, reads DTGVSQNPRHKITKRGQNVTFRCDPISEHNRLYWYRQTLGQGPEFLTYFQNEAQLEKSRLLSDRFSAERPKGSFSTLEIQRTEQGDSAMYLCASSLMALGDTEAFFGQGTRLTVV.

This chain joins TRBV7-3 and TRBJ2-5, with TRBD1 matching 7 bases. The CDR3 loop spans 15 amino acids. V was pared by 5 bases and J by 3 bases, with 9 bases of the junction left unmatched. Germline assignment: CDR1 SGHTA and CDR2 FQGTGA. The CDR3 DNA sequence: TGTGCCAGCAGCCAAGGGGGCAGGGGCAAAGAGACCCAGTACTTC. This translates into CASSQGGRGKETQYF.

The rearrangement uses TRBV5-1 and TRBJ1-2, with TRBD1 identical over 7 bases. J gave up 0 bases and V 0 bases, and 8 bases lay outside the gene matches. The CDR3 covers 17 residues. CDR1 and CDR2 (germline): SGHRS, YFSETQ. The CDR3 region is CASSLVSGTASNYGYTF. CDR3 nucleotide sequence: TGCGCCAGCAGCTTGGTCTCCGGGACAGCGTCTAACTATGGCTACACCTTC.

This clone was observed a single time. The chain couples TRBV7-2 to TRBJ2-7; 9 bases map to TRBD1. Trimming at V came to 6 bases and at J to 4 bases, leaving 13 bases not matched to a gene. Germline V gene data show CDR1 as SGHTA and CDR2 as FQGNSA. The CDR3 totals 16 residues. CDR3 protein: CASRREPGTGLYEQYF. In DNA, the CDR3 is TGTGCCAGCAGACGAGAACCCGGGACAGGGCTATACGAGCAGTACTTC.

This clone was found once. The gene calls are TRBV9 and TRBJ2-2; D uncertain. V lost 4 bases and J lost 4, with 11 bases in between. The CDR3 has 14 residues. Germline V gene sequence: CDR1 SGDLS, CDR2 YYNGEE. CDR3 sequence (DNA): TGTGCCAGCAGCTCAAGCGTGGGCACCGGGGAGCTGTTTTTT. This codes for CASSSSVGTGELFF.

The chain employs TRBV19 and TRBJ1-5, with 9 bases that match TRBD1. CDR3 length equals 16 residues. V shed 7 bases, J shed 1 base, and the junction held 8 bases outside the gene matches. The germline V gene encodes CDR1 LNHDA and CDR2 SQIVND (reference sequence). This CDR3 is CASIGAQGASNQPQHF. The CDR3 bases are TGTGCCAGTATAGGTGCACAGGGGGCGAGCAATCAGCCCCAGCATTTT.

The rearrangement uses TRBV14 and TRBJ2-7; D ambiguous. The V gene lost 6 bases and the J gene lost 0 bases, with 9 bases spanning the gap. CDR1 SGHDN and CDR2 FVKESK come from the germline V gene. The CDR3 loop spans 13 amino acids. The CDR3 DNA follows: TGTGCCAGCAGGAACTTTGGCTCCTACGAGCAGTACTTC. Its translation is CASRNFGSYEQYF.

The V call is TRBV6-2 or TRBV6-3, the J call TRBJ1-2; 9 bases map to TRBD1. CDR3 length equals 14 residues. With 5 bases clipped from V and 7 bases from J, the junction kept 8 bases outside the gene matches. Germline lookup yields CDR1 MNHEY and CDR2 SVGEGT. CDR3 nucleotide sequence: TGTGCCAGCAGTGACGGGACAGGGTCAGGTGGCTACACCTTC. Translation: CASSDGTGSGGYTF.

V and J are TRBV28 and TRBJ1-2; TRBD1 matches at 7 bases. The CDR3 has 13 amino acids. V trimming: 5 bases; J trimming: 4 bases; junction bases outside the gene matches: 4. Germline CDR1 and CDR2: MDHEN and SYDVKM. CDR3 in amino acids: CASSPTGLYGYTF. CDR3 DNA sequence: TGTGCCAGCAGTCCGACAGGGCTCTATGGCTACACCTTC.

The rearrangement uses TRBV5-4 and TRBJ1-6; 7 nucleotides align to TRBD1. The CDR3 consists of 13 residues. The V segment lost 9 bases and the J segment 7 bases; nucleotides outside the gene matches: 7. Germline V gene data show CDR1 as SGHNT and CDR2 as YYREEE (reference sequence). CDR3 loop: CATRGQLNSPLHF. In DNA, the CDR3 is TGTGCCACCAGGGGACAGCTAAATTCACCCCTCCACTTT.

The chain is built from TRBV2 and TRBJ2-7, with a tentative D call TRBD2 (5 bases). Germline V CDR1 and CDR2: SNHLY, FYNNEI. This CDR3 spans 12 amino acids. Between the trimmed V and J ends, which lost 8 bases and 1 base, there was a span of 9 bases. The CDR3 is CASRSESYEQYF. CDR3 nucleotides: TGTGCCAGCCGTAGCGAGTCCTACGAGCAGTACTTC.

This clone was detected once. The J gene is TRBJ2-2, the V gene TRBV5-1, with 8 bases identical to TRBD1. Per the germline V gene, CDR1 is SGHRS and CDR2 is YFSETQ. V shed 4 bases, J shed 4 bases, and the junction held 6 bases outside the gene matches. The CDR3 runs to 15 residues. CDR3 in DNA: TGCGCCAGCAGCACCGGGACAGGCCCCACCGGGGAGCTGTTTTTT. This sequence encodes CASSTGTGPTGELFF.

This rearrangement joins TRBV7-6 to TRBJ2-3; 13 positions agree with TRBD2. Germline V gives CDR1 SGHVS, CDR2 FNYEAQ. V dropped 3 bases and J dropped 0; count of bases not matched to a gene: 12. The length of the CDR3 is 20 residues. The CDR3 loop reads CASSFPQTSGRQVSTDTQYF. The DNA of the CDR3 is TGTGCCAGCAGCTTCCCCCAGACTAGCGGGAGGCAGGTTAGCACAGATACGCAGTATTTT.

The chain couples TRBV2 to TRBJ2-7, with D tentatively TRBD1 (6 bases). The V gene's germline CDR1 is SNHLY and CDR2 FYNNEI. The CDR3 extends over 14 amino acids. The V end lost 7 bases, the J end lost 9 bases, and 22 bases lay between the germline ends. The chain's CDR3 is CASNGQSIGAGQYF. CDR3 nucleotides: TGTGCCAGCAATGGACAGTCAATAGGTGCCGGGCAGTACTTC. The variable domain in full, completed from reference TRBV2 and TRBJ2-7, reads EPEVTQTPSHQVTQMGQEVILRCVPISNHLYFYWYRQILGQKVEFLVSFYNNEISEKSEIFDDQFSVERPDGSNFTLKIRSTKLEDSAMYFCASNGQSIGAGQYFGPGTRLTVT.

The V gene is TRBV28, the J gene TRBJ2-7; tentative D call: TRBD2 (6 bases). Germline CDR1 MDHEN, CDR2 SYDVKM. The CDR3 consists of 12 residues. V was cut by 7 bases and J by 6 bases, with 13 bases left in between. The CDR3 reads CASKGAGSEQYF. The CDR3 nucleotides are TGTGCCAGCAAAGGGGCGGGGAGCGAGCAGTACTTC.

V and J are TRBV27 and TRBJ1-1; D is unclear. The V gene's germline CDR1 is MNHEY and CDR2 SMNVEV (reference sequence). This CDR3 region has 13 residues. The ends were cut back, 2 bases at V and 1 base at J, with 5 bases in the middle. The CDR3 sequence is CASSLIENTEAFF. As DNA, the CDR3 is TGTGCCAGCAGTTTAATAGAGAACACTGAAGCTTTCTTT.

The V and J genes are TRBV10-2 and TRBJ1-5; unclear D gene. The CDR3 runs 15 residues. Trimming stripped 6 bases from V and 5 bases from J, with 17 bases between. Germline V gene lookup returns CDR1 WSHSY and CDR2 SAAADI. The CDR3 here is CASRQDSRKDQPQHF. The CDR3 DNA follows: TGCGCCAGCAGACAAGATAGCCGAAAAGATCAGCCCCAGCATTTT.

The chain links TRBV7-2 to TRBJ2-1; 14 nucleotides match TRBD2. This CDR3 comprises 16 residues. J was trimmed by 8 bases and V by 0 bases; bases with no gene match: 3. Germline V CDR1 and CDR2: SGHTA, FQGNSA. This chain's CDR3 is CASSLAGTSGSYEQFF. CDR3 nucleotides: TGTGCCAGCAGCTTAGCCGGGACTAGCGGGAGTTATGAGCAGTTCTTC.

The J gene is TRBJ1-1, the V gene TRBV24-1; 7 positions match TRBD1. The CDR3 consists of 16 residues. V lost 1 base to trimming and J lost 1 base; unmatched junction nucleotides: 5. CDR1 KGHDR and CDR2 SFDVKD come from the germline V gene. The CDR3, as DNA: TGTGCCACCAGTGATTTTAAGGGGGCGTGGAACACTGAAGCTTTCTTT. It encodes CATSDFKGAWNTEAFF.

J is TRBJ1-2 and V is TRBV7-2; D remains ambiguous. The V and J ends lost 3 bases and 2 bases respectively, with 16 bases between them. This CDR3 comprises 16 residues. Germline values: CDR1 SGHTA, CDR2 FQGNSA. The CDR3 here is CASSFISGPGNYGYTF. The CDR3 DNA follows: TGTGCCAGCAGCTTTATTTCGGGTCCGGGGAACTATGGCTACACCTTC.

The DNA of the CDR3 is TGTGCCAGCAGTCCCACTAACTATGGCTACACCTTC. The encoded protein is CASSPTNYGYTF. J is TRBJ1-2 and V is TRBV2, with no clear D. The V gene lost 5 bases and the J gene lost 0 bases, with 4 bases spanning the gap. Germline V CDR1 and CDR2: SNHLY, FYNNEI. The CDR3 loop spans 12 amino acids. Filled out from reference TRBV2 and TRBJ1-2, the complete variable domain reads EPEVTQTPSHQVTQMGQEVILRCVPISNHLYFYWYRQILGQKVEFLVSFYNNEISEKSEIFDDQFSVERPDGSNFTLKIRSTKLEDSAMYFCASSPTNYGYTFGSGTRLTVV.

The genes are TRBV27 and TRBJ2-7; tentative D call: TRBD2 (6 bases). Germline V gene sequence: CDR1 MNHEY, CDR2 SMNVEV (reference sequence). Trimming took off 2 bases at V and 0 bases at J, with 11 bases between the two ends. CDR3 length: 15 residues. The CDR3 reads CASSLAIGSSYEQYF. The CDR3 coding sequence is TGTGCCAGCAGTTTAGCGATCGGGAGCTCCTACGAGCAGTACTTC.